These 4 T cell receptor beta chains share one sample of origin, sequenced in a study of T cell changes during pregnancy in multiple sclerosis. The assay was immunoSEQ multiplex PCR, and TCRdb's table has in-frame clones only and misses some. Of approximately 70,000 clones in the sample, 94% were seen once. Sequences were derived from CD4+ T cells from peripheral blood mononuclear cells, sampled after pregnancy. The receptor source for this set is a female donor with multiple sclerosis, enrolled in a pregnancy study.

Here the CDR3 reads CAISESLMTFLSGNTIYF. The CDR3 region has the DNA TGTGCCATCAGTGAGTCCCTGATGACATTCCTCTCTGGAAACACCATATATTTT. The rearrangement joins TRBV10-3 to TRBJ1-3; D uncertain. CDR3 length: 18 residues. The germline V gene encodes CDR1 ENHRY and CDR2 SYGVKD. V was cut by 0 bases and J by 0 bases, with 15 bases left in between.

V and J are TRBV10-3 and TRBJ1-2; 8 nucleotides match TRBD1. Germline loops: CDR1 ENHRY, CDR2 SYGVKD. CDR3 length equals 13 residues. V shed 6 bases, J shed 8 bases, and the junction held 8 bases outside the gene matches. The CDR3 DNA follows: TGTGCCATCAGGAATCAGGGGGCGCCCGGCTACACCTTC. Translation: CAIRNQGAPGYTF.

The chain combines TRBV11-2 with TRBJ2-1; possibly TRBD2 for D (5 bases). CDR1 is SGHAT and CDR2 is FQNNGV in the germline V gene. Trimming took 7 bases from V and 1 from J, leaving 17 bases between them. The length of the CDR3 is 16 residues. The CDR3: CASNTWVGGSYNEQFF. The DNA for the CDR3 is TGTGCCAGCAACACCTGGGTCGGCGGGTCCTACAATGAGCAGTTCTTC.

The chain employs TRBV9 and TRBJ1-3, with 7 bases identical to TRBD1. The germline V gene has CDR1 SGDLS and CDR2 YYNGEE. The CDR3 is 15 residues long. The trim removed 4 bases at V and 2 bases at J, leaving 6 bases unmatched. The CDR3, as DNA: TGTGCCAGCAGCTCCACTCAGGGGGCTGGAAACACCATATATTTT. It codes for CASSSTQGAGNTIYF.